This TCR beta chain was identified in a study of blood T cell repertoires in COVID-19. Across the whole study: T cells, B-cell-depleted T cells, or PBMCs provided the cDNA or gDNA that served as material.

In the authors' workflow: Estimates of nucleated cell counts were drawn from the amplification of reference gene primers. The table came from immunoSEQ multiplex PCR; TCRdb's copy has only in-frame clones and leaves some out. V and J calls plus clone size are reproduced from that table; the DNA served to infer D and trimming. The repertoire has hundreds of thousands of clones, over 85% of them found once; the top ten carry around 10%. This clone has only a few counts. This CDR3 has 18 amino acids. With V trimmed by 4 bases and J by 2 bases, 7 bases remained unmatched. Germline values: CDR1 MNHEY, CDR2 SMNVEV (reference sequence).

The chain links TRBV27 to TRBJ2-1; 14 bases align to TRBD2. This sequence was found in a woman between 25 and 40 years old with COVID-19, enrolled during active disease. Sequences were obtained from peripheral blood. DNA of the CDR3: TGTGCCAGCAGTTCGGGACTAGCGGGGGTATCTGCCTACAATGAGCAGTTCTTC. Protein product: CASSSGLAGVSAYNEQFF.